The 21 T cell receptor beta chains listed next were all sequenced from one sample in a study of blood T cell repertoires in COVID-19. Clones were sequenced by immunoSEQ multiplex PCR, and TCRdb holds only the in-frame ones, with some missing. The sample holds about 440,000 clones, approximately 90% seen once. Sample: peripheral blood. These TCRs come from a woman younger than 45 with acute or convalescent COVID-19.

The chain uses TRBV9 and TRBJ2-5, with 8 bases lining up with TRBD2. The germline V gene has CDR1 SGDLS and CDR2 YYNGEE. Trimming at V came to 0 bases and at J to 2 bases, leaving 3 bases not matched to a gene. The CDR3 spans 15 residues. The CDR3, as DNA: TGTGCCAGCAGCGTAGGCGTAGCGGGGCAAGAGACCCAGTACTTC. This translates into CASSVGVAGQETQYF.

The chain carries TRBV5-1 and TRBJ2-7; no firm D call. The CDR3 extends over 15 amino acids. The V gene's germline CDR1 is SGHRS and CDR2 YFSETQ. Trimming removed 0 bases from V and 0 bases from J, with 10 bases in between. The CDR3 DNA sequence: TGCGCCAGCAGCTTGGCCTTGGGCAACTCCTACGAGCAGTACTTC. As protein: CASSLALGNSYEQYF.

The rearrangement uses TRBV3-1 (or the pseudogene TRBV3-2) and TRBJ2-1; the match to TRBD1 covers 7 bases. CDR3 length equals 16 residues. The V and J ends lost 3 bases and 8 bases, in that order; junction bases with no gene match: 13. Germline lookup yields CDR1 LGHDT and CDR2 YNNKEL (reference sequence). CDR3 bases: TGTGCCAGCAGCCACATGGGACAGACTTCTTTAGATGAGCAGTTCTTC. Translating it yields CASSHMGQTSLDEQFF.

V is TRBV3-1 (or the pseudogene TRBV3-2) and J is TRBJ2-7; D is undetermined. The CDR3 loop spans 14 amino acids. Germline V gene data show CDR1 as LGHDT and CDR2 as YNNKEL (reference sequence). V shed 3 bases and J shed 1 base, with 10 bases lying between them. The CDR3 DNA is TGTGCCAGCAGCCACCGAGCTATATCCTACGAGCAGTACTTC. It translates to CASSHRAISYEQYF.

This chain uses TRBV3-1 (or the pseudogene TRBV3-2) with TRBJ1-1, with D unclear. The V and J ends lost 1 base and 0 bases respectively, with 12 bases between them. Germline V CDR1 and CDR2: LGHDT, YNNKEL (reference sequence). The CDR3 loop spans 16 amino acids. For the CDR3, the DNA is TGTGCCAGCAGCCAAGGTTTAGGGAGGGTGAACACTGAAGCTTTCTTT. Its translation is CASSQGLGRVNTEAFF.

The chain is built from TRBV5-6 and TRBJ1-1, with D tentatively TRBD1 (5 bases). This CDR3 region has 14 residues. Trimming removed 2 bases from V and 2 bases from J, with 10 bases in between. Looked up from germline, CDR1 is SGHDT and CDR2 is YYEEEE. The CDR3 sequence is CASSLGVGNTEAFF. The CDR3, as DNA: TGTGCCAGCAGCTTAGGGGTTGGAAACACTGAAGCTTTCTTT.

J is TRBJ1-2 and V is TRBV10-3, with a weak D call TRBD1 (6 bases). CDR1 is ENHRY, CDR2 SYGVKD, per germline. Deletions cut 0 bases from V and 8 bases from J, with 10 bases between. The CDR3 contains 13 residues. In DNA, the CDR3 is TGTGCCATCAGTGAGTCCAGGGGAGACGGCTACACCTTC. This sequence encodes CAISESRGDGYTF.

The rearrangement links TRBV27 to TRBJ1-2; tentatively, D is TRBD1 (5 bases). V was trimmed by 0 bases and J by 3 bases, leaving 11 bases between them. Germline V lookup: CDR1 MNHEY, CDR2 SMNVEV (reference sequence). This CDR3 has 15 amino acids. CDR3 in DNA: TGTGCCAGCAGTTTATCCCCAGGGCCGGACTATGGCTACACCTTC. Encoded protein: CASSLSPGPDYGYTF.

The chain employs TRBV3-1 (or the pseudogene TRBV3-2) and TRBJ2-6, with TRBD2 as a possible D gene (7 bases). Germline CDR1 is LGHDT and CDR2 is YNNKEL (reference sequence). V was clipped by 2 bases and J by 0 bases, with 14 bases between them. The CDR3 extends over 18 amino acids. CDR3 bases: TGTGCCAGCAGCCAAAATAGGGGGGGGACCTCTGGGGCCAACGTCCTGACTTTC. This codes for CASSQNRGGTSGANVLTF.

This clone showed up just once. J is TRBJ2-1 and V is TRBV10-1; 8 nucleotides match TRBD1. The germline V gene has CDR1 WNHNN and CDR2 SYGVQD (reference sequence). V was clipped by 5 bases and J by 13 bases; unmatched bases: 7. The CDR3 has 12 residues. CDR3 amino acids: CASSSGQGAQFF. As DNA, the CDR3 is TGCGCCAGCAGTTCCGGGCAGGGGGCTCAGTTCTTC.

The chain carries TRBV27 and TRBJ1-1, with a possible D match to TRBD1 (6 bases). V was trimmed by 3 bases and J by 1 base, leaving 9 bases between them. Per germline, CDR1 MNHEY and CDR2 SMNVEV (reference sequence). The CDR3 totals 14 residues. CDR3 protein: CASSFLTGNTEAFF. DNA of the CDR3: TGTGCCAGCAGTTTCCTGACAGGGAACACTGAAGCTTTCTTT.

This clone has ten or more counts. This chain links TRBV29-1 with TRBJ2-7, with D possibly being TRBD1 (5 bases). This CDR3 comprises 12 residues. Germline loops: CDR1 SQVTM, CDR2 ANQGSEA. Deletions cut 4 bases from V and 2 bases from J, with 9 bases between. This CDR3 is CSVAEGAYEQYF. The CDR3 coding sequence is TGCAGCGTTGCCGAAGGGGCCTACGAGCAGTACTTC.

The chain employs TRBV7-6 and TRBJ2-6; no clear D. V was shortened by 5 bases and J by 1 base, with 9 bases between the two germline ends. The CDR3 length is 15 residues. CDR1 is SGHVS, CDR2 FNYEAQ, per germline. CDR3 in amino acids: CASSPLRSGANVLTF. Written as DNA, the CDR3 is TGTGCCAGCAGCCCATTACGGTCTGGGGCCAACGTCCTGACTTTC. Supplemented by reference TRBV7-6 and TRBJ2-6, the full variable domain reads GAGVSQSPRYKVTKRGQDVALRCDPISGHVSLYWYRQALGQGPEFLTYFNYEAQQDKSGLPNDRFSAERPEGSISTLTIQRTEQRDSAMYRCASSPLRSGANVLTFGAGSRLTVL.

This sequence joins TRBV21-1 and TRBJ2-5; the table's D gene call, TRBD1, was not cross checked with the DNA. TRBV21-1 is listed as a pseudogene. The CDR3 is 17 amino acids. The CDR3 DNA reads as TGTGCCAGCAGCAGTCAGGGGCGGGTCACGTACCAAGAGACCCAGTACTTC. It specifies CASSSQGRVTYQETQYF.

The chain couples TRBV6-1 to TRBJ1-1; D gene unclear. This CDR3 is 10 amino acids long. V was trimmed by 3 bases and J by 8 bases, leaving 4 bases between them. Germline assignment: CDR1 MNHNS and CDR2 SASEGT. Written as DNA, the CDR3 is TGTGCCAGCAGTGATTTAGAAGCTTTCTTT. Protein sequence: CASSDLEAFF.

The sample holds a few counts of this clone. The CDR3 here is CASSEGGGGDNEKLFF. DNA for the CDR3: TGTGCCAGCAGTGAAGGTGGGGGCGGTGATAATGAAAAACTGTTTTTT. The chain employs TRBV2 and TRBJ1-4; weak D call: TRBD1 (6 bases). The length of the CDR3 is 16 residues. V was trimmed by 1 base and J by 4 bases, leaving 13 bases between them. The germline gives CDR1 SNHLY, CDR2 FYNNEI.

This rearrangement joins TRBV6-5 to TRBJ1-5; 7 nucleotides line up with TRBD1. The CDR3 sequence is 16 residues long. Germline V gene lookup returns CDR1 MNHEY and CDR2 SVGAGI. Unmatched junction bases numbered 9, after V lost 2 bases and J lost 5 bases. The CDR3 reads CASSYGTGANYQPQHF. The CDR3 DNA reads TGTGCCAGCAGTTACGGCACAGGGGCTAACTATCAGCCCCAGCATTTT.

Only a few counts were recorded for this clone. Other DNA sequences in the same sample also yield this CDR3. This CDR3 is CASSFRGNEQFF. In DNA form, the CDR3 reads TGTGCCAGCAGTTTTCGGGGCAATGAGCAGTTCTTC. The chain links TRBV12-3 or TRBV12-4 to TRBJ2-1, with D perhaps matching TRBD2 (5 bases). CDR3 size: 12 residues. V was pared by 3 bases and J by 6 bases, with 6 bases between.

The gene calls are TRBV12-1 and TRBJ1-1; the D call of TRBD1 is as the table states it, not checked on the DNA. TRBV12-1 is termed a pseudogene. The CDR3 has 17 amino acids. The CDR3 coding sequence is TGTGCCAGCAGCTCCCAATCCCGAACAGGGCCCTCCGCTGAAGCTTTCTTT. Translation gives CASSSQSRTGPSAEAFF.

This clone was picked up a small number of times. The chain employs TRBV7-2 and TRBJ1-2; TRBD1 aligns across 8 bases. J gave up 4 bases and V 5 bases, and 9 bases lay outside the gene matches. This CDR3 is built from 15 residues. Germline-derived CDR1 and CDR2 are SGHTA and FQGNSA. Here the CDR3 reads CASSPRQGAPYGYTF. The CDR3 region has the DNA TGTGCCAGCAGCCCGCGCCAGGGGGCACCCTATGGCTACACCTTC.

In its sample, this clone was seen once. CDR3 in amino acids: CASRQDRVLNSPLHF. Here the CDR3 DNA reads TGTGCCAGCCGACAGGACAGGGTTTTAAATTCACCCCTCCACTTT. The chain recombines TRBV6-5 with TRBJ1-6, with 8 bases identical to TRBD1. The CDR3 extends over 15 amino acids. Germline lookup yields CDR1 MNHEY and CDR2 SVGAGI. V trimming: 8 bases; J trimming: 7 bases; junction bases outside the gene matches: 10.